Presented here are 23 T cell receptor beta chains from one specimen sequenced in a study of T cell repertoires in aging, cancer and after chemotherapy. Amplification of TCR beta used genomic DNA extracted from peripheral blood. Multiplex touch-down PCR with TRB-A/B primers amplified rearranged V-D-J TRB sequences. TCRdb used MiXCR to reprocess the multiplex PCR reads, holding one entry per CDR3 protein. The sample consists of some 970 distinct CDR3 sequences, around 30% of them appearing once. The sequencing input was blood. Receptors originate from a human donor with a solid tumor.

By proportion, this clonotype is medium-sized (0.01 to 0.1%). J is TRBJ1-1 and V is TRBV7-9; D gene uncertain. The CDR3 sequence is 14 residues long. CDR1 is SEHNR and CDR2 is FQNEAQ in the germline V gene (reference sequence). V lost 5 bases to trimming and J lost 0 bases, with 10 bases between them. CDR3 region: CASSPQTVNTEAFF. For the CDR3, the DNA is TGTGCCAGCAGCCCCCAGACGGTGAACACTGAAGCTTTCTTT.

Sample share makes this clonotype large. The V and J genes are TRBV29-1 and TRBJ2-2; the D gene could be TRBD1 or TRBD2 (5 bases each). There are 15 residues in the CDR3. The ends were cut back, 7 bases at V and 0 bases at J, with 15 bases in the middle. The germline gives CDR1 SQVTM, CDR2 ANQGSEA. This CDR3 reads CSATPRGANTGELFF. The CDR3 nucleotides read TGCAGCGCCACCCCCCGGGGCGCGAACACCGGGGAGCTGTTTTTT.

This clonotype is termed medium-sized. The rearrangement uses TRBV27 and TRBJ1-1, with D unclear. The CDR3 totals 14 residues. Trimming took 2 bases from V and 0 from J, leaving 7 bases between them. In germline, CDR1 is MNHEY, CDR2 SMNVEV (reference sequence). The CDR3 is CASSLRFMNTEAFF. In DNA form, the CDR3 reads TGTGCCAGCAGTTTACGGTTTATGAACACTGAAGCTTTCTTT.

The CDR3 bases are TGTGCCAGCAGCTTCGAGGGCGGTCCCTACGAGCAGTACTTC. This codes for CASSFEGGPYEQYF. The V and J genes are TRBV5-6 and TRBJ2-7, with D possibly being TRBD2 (5 bases). The CDR3 length is 14 residues. V lost 2 bases and J lost 2, with 11 bases in between. CDR1 and CDR2 (germline): SGHDT, YYEEEE.

This clonotype has only one observation. A read error may explain this, as a much larger clone is one base away. CDR3 nucleotides: TGCGACAGCAGGCAGGGGGGGGGCACAGATACGCAGTATTTT. It translates to CDSRQGGGTDTQYF. The chain employs TRBV5-1 and TRBJ2-3; D may match TRBD1 or TRBD2 (7 bases each). Germline V gives CDR1 SGHRS, CDR2 YFSETQ. The CDR3 has 14 amino acids.

The chain combines TRBV6-1 with TRBJ2-5; 10 bases are shared with TRBD2. The CDR3 length is 15 residues. V lost 4 bases to trimming and J lost 2 bases; unmatched junction nucleotides: 4. In germline, CDR1 is MNHNS, CDR2 SASEGT. Written as DNA, the CDR3 is TGTGCCAGCAGTGCAGTTAGCGGGGGGCAAGAGACCCAGTACTTC. Protein product: CASSAVSGGQETQYF.

The genes are TRBV10-3 and TRBJ2-3; TRBD2 aligns across 7 bases. V lost 10 bases, J lost 0 bases, and 10 bases stayed unmatched. The CDR3 loop spans 15 amino acids. Germline values: CDR1 ENHRY, CDR2 SYGVKD. In DNA form, the CDR3 reads TGTGCCAGCGCCAACCCTAGCGGAAGCACAGATACGCAGTATTTT. This gives the protein CASANPSGSTDTQYF.

This clonotype is large (0.1 to 1%) in the sample. The chain couples TRBV4-1 to TRBJ2-1, with D unclear. V lost 4 bases to trimming and J lost 3 bases, with 7 bases between them. The CDR3 consists of 13 residues. Germline values: CDR1 MGHRA, CDR2 YSYEKL. CDR3 region: CASSPWNYNEQFF. The CDR3 nucleotides are TGCGCCAGCAGCCCCTGGAACTACAATGAGCAGTTCTTC.

This clonotype came up once. A much larger clone differs by one base, so this may be a read error. The rearrangement uses TRBV28 and TRBJ2-3; possibly TRBD2 for D (5 bases). The CDR3 length is 11 residues. Between the trimmed V and J ends, which lost 5 bases and 8 bases, there was a span of 8 bases. Germline CDR1 is MDHEN and CDR2 is SYDVKM. Here the CDR3 reads CASSSEGTQYF. The CDR3, as DNA: TGTGCCAGCAGTAGTGAGGGTACGCAGTATTTT. Together with reference TRBV28 and TRBJ2-3, the CDR3 gives the full variable domain: DVKVTQSSRYLVKRTGEKVFLECVQDMDHENMFWYRQDPGLGLRLIYFSYDVKMKEKGDIPEGYSVSREKKERFSLILESASTNQTSMYLCASSSEGTQYFGPGTRLTVL.

The V and J genes are TRBV6-1 and TRBJ2-1; D is uncertain. V lost 5 bases and J lost 5, with 10 bases in between. CDR1 and CDR2 (germline): MNHNS, SASEGT. The CDR3 contains 13 residues. The CDR3 DNA reads TGTGCCAGCAGTTACGGGCAGCACAATGAGCAGTTCTTC. It specifies CASSYGQHNEQFF.

By frequency in the sample, this clonotype is medium-sized. The chain uses TRBV7-2 and TRBJ1-1; D perhaps matches TRBD1 (6 bases). Germline lookup yields CDR1 SGHTA and CDR2 FQGNSA. V lost 4 bases and J 3 bases, leaving 9 bases between the germline ends. The CDR3 sequence is 13 residues long. The CDR3 sequence: CASSSNRDTEAFF. CDR3 bases: TGTGCCAGCAGCTCGAACAGGGACACTGAAGCTTTCTTT. Complete variable domain (other parts from reference TRBV7-2 and TRBJ1-1): GAGVSQSPSNKVTEKGKDVELRCDPISGHTALYWYRQSLGQGLEFLIYFQGNSAPDKSGLPSDRFSAERTGGSVSTLTIQRTQQEDSAVYLCASSSNRDTEAFFGQGTRLTVV.

This clonotype is medium-sized by share. CDR3 DNA: TGCGCCAGCAGCTTGGGAAGCACGGTGGCCGGGGAGCTGTTTTTT. Translation: CASSLGSTVAGELFF. V and J are TRBV5-1 and TRBJ2-2; no clear D gene. CDR3 size: 15 residues. V lost 0 bases to trimming and J lost 6 bases, with 12 bases between them. Germline CDR1 reads SGHRS; CDR2 reads YFSETQ. The whole variable domain, remainder taken from reference TRBV5-1 and TRBJ2-2, is KAGVTQTPRYLIKTRGQQVTLSCSPISGHRSVSWYQQTPGQGLQFLFEYFSETQRNKGNFPGRFSGRQFSNSRSEMNVSTLELGDSALYLCASSLGSTVAGELFFGEGSRLTVL.

By proportion, this clonotype is large (0.1 to 1%). The genes are TRBV19 and TRBJ2-1; the D gene is possibly TRBD2 (6 bases). CDR1 and CDR2 (germline): LNHDA, SQIVND (reference sequence). V was shortened by 6 bases and J by 7 bases, with 22 bases between the two germline ends. There are 16 residues in the CDR3. The chain's CDR3 is CASSSLVRARGNEQFF. DNA for the CDR3: TGTGCCAGTAGCTCCCTCGTAAGGGCCCGGGGGAATGAGCAGTTCTTC.

In its sample, this clonotype is large (0.1 to 1%). This rearrangement joins TRBV7-9 to TRBJ1-2; TRBD1 might be the D (5 bases). CDR1 SEHNR and CDR2 FQNEAQ come from the germline V gene (reference sequence). The CDR3 contains 14 residues. The germline V and J ends were trimmed by 2 bases and 10 bases, with 17 bases remaining between them. The CDR3 region has the DNA TGTGCCAGCAGCTTACGCGGGGACGGTTCCTTCTACACCTTC. Translated, it gives CASSLRGDGSFYTF. The full variable domain, with the rest looked up from reference TRBV7-9 and TRBJ1-2, is DTGVSQNPRHKITKRGQNVTFRCDPISEHNRLYWYRQTLGQGPEFLTYFQNEAQLEKSRLLSDRFSAERPKGSFSTLEIQRTEQGDSAMYLCASSLRGDGSFYTFGSGTRLTVV.

The chain uses TRBV5-4 and TRBJ2-1; D is possibly TRBD2 (5 bases). CDR1 and CDR2 (germline): SGHNT, YYREEE (reference sequence). The CDR3 totals 14 residues. Trimming cost V 1 base and J 3 bases, with 8 bases left between them. The CDR3 sequence: CASSLRGSYNEQFF. The CDR3 bases are TGTGCCAGCAGCTTGCGGGGAAGCTACAATGAGCAGTTCTTC.

The V gene is TRBV6-1, the J gene TRBJ1-4, with D perhaps matching TRBD1 (5 bases). The CDR3 length is 15 residues. The V gene's germline CDR1 is MNHNS and CDR2 SASEGT. V shed 0 bases and J shed 7 bases, with 12 bases lying between them. CDR3 protein: CASSEAKGTGEKLFF. Here the CDR3 DNA reads TGTGCCAGCAGTGAAGCTAAGGGGACGGGTGAAAAACTGTTTTTT.

The chain links TRBV28 to TRBJ2-3, with D possibly TRBD2 on 6 matching bases. Between the trimmed V and J ends, which lost 5 bases and 8 bases, there was a span of 8 bases. This CDR3 contains 11 residues. Germline V gene lookup returns CDR1 MDHEN and CDR2 SYDVKM. Here the CDR3 DNA reads TGTGCCAGCAGTAGGGAGGTTACGCAGTATTTT. Protein: CASSREVTQYF. The full variable domain, with the rest looked up from reference TRBV28 and TRBJ2-3, is DVKVTQSSRYLVKRTGEKVFLECVQDMDHENMFWYRQDPGLGLRLIYFSYDVKMKEKGDIPEGYSVSREKKERFSLILESASTNQTSMYLCASSREVTQYFGPGTRLTVL.

The genes are TRBV9 and TRBJ2-1; the D gene is possibly TRBD2 (5 bases). The CDR3 is made up of 16 amino acids. Germline V CDR1 and CDR2: SGDLS, YYNGEE. Trimming took off 0 bases at V and 7 bases at J, with 17 bases between the two ends. CDR3 in DNA: TGTGCCAGCAGCGTAGACCCAGCCCGGGAAGCTAATGAGCAGTTCTTC. It codes for CASSVDPAREANEQFF.

This clonotype has only a few counts. A read error is possible here, since a much larger clone lies one base away. CDR3 nucleotide sequence: TGCAGTGCCAGTGCCCTTTCGAACTCTGGAAACACCATATATTTT. It is translated as CSASALSNSGNTIYF. The chain employs TRBV20-1 and TRBJ1-3; D is undetermined. Trimming took off 6 bases at V and 0 bases at J, with 15 bases between the two ends. Germline values: CDR1 DFQATT, CDR2 SNEGSKA (reference sequence). The CDR3 length is 15 residues.

The V call is TRBV2, the J call TRBJ2-2; the match to TRBD1 covers 8 bases. V shed 7 bases and J 3 bases; nucleotides not matched to a gene: 7. The CDR3 has 15 amino acids. CDR1 SNHLY and CDR2 FYNNEI come from the germline V gene. The CDR3 is CASKTGEGDTGELFF. The CDR3 DNA sequence: TGTGCCAGCAAGACAGGGGAAGGTGACACCGGGGAGCTGTTTTTT.

By sample fraction, this clonotype is medium-sized. The chain carries TRBV7-9 and TRBJ1-6; 11 bases map to TRBD1. The CDR3 loop spans 21 amino acids. From germline, CDR1 is SEHNR and CDR2 FQNEAQ (reference sequence). V was clipped by 5 bases and J by 5 bases; unmatched bases: 20. This CDR3 is CASSPDRGLDLIGGHNSPLHF. The CDR3 coding sequence is TGTGCCAGCAGCCCGGACAGGGGGCTTGATTTGATAGGAGGTCATAATTCACCCCTCCACTTT. The full variable domain, with the rest looked up from reference TRBV7-9 and TRBJ1-6, is DTGVSQNPRHKITKRGQNVTFRCDPISEHNRLYWYRQTLGQGPEFLTYFQNEAQLEKSRLLSDRFSAERPKGSFSTLEIQRTEQGDSAMYLCASSPDRGLDLIGGHNSPLHFGNGTRLTVT.

Sample share makes this clonotype medium-sized (0.01 to 0.1%). This chain links TRBV27 with TRBJ1-1; the match to TRBD1 covers 8 bases. Per germline, CDR1 MNHEY and CDR2 SMNVEV (reference sequence). V shed 3 bases, J shed 6 bases, and the junction held 15 bases outside the gene matches. The length of the CDR3 is 17 residues. DNA of the CDR3: TGTGCCAGCAGTTTGCCTCGGACAGGGTCGAACGCCCCTGAAGCTTTCTTT. Protein product: CASSLPRTGSNAPEAFF.

This rearrangement joins TRBV6-5 to TRBJ2-1; 9 nucleotides align to TRBD2. V dropped 0 bases and J dropped 9; count of bases not matched to a gene: 6. This CDR3 spans 15 amino acids. The germline CDR1 and CDR2 sequences are MNHEY and SVGAGI. The CDR3 loop reads CASSYSGGRVAEQFF. The CDR3 DNA reads as TGTGCCAGCAGTTACTCGGGCGGGAGGGTGGCTGAGCAGTTCTTC.